This T cell receptor (beta chain) derives from a study of cytomegalovirus exposure and HLA in healthy donors. Notes on the study in general: When presence/absence was analysed, sequencing depth was taken to be roughly uniform across donors. Earlier findings revealed that most TCR beta V segments proved productive either about 87% or about 30% of the time.

This clone was counted between two and nine times. What it recognizes is unknown. Germline V lookup: CDR1 SNHLY, CDR2 FYNNEI. Trimming at V came to 7 bases and at J to 4 bases, leaving 7 bases not matched to a gene. The CDR3 contains 15 residues. The PCR made use of 60 Vbeta and 13 Jbeta primers. Clones were sequenced by immunoSEQ multiplex PCR, and TCRdb holds only the in-frame ones, with some missing. The repertoire holds 100,000 to 150,000 clones, with approximately 80% as singletons. The clonotype originates from a girl aged 2-10 years in good health and CMV-seronegative. Input material: PBMCs. The V and J genes are TRBV2 and TRBJ2-2, with TRBD2 matching 9 bases. CDR3 region: CASKGSGGPTGELFF. CDR3 sequence (DNA): TGTGCCAGCAAAGGGAGCGGGGGGCCCACCGGGGAGCTGTTTTTT.